This T cell receptor beta chain was profiled in a study of cytomegalovirus exposure and HLA in healthy donors. Notes on the study in general: An analysis was carried out later, and it reportedly showed fewer N-insertions in an Asian-associated ancestry cluster than the approximately 610-donor mean. Near-uniform donor sequencing depth was presumed by presence/absence analyses.

A note on this clone: What it binds is not known.

The primer mix had 60 Vbeta and 13 Jbeta primers. The data were produced by immunoSEQ multiplex PCR, yet TCRdb's version contains in-frame clones alone and is incomplete. The sample yields 90,000 to 120,000 clones, 10% seen once. The donors, nominally healthy at sampling, likely had unrecorded immune exposures. This CDR3 is 15 amino acids long. The germline V gene has CDR1 PRHDT and CDR2 FYEKMQ (reference sequence). The sequence was obtained from a man between 35 and 55 years old in good health and CMV-seropositive. Sequenced: PBMCs. The chain has TRBV13 and TRBJ2-5, with TRBD2 as a possible D gene (6 bases). The end of the DNA aligns better with TRBJ2-7, so the J call may be wrong. The CDR3 nucleotides read TGTGCCAGCAGCTTAAGGAGGGTTGGGGGTAACGAGCAGTACTTC. Translated, it gives CASSLRRVGGNEQYF.